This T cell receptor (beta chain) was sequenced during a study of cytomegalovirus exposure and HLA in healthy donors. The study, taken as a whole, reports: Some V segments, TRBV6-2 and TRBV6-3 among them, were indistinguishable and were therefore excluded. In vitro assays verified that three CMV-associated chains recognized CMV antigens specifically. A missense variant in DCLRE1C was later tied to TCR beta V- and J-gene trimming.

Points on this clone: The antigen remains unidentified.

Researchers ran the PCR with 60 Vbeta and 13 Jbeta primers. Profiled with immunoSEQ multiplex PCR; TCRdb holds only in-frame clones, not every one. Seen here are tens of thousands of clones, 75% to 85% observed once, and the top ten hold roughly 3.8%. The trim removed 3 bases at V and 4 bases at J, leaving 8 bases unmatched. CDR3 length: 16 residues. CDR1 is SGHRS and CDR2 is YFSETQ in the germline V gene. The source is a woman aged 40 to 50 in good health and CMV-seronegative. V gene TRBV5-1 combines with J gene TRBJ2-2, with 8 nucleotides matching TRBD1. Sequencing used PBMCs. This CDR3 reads CASSSSGQGGTGELFF. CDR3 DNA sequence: TGCGCCAGCAGCTCATCCGGACAGGGAGGCACCGGGGAGCTGTTTTTT.